The sequence of this T cell receptor beta chain was determined in a study of spatial heterogeneity in lung cancer. This clonotype appeared once. This sequence may be a read error, since a much larger clone differs from it by one base. Individual TCR cDNA molecules each bore their own unique molecular identifier. One entry per CDR3 protein, called by TCRdb with MiXCR from the 5' RACE reads. This repertoire shows around 9,700 distinct CDR3 sequences, about 5.7% found once; its top ten account for roughly 28%. Losses at the gene ends were 3 bases for V and 5 bases for J; bases not matched to a gene: 5. The CDR3 contains 15 residues. In germline, CDR1 is SGDLS, CDR2 YYNGEE. Time point in this sample: sample taken at primary tumor resection.

This material consisted of PBMCs, taken at surgery. This sequence was found in a male donor with early-stage non-small cell lung cancer. The chain couples TRBV9 to TRBJ2-2; 9 positions match TRBD2. CDR3 nucleotides: TGTGCCAGCAGCGCGCGCAGCGGGGGGACCGGGGAGCTGTTTTTT. Its protein product is CASSARSGGTGELFF.